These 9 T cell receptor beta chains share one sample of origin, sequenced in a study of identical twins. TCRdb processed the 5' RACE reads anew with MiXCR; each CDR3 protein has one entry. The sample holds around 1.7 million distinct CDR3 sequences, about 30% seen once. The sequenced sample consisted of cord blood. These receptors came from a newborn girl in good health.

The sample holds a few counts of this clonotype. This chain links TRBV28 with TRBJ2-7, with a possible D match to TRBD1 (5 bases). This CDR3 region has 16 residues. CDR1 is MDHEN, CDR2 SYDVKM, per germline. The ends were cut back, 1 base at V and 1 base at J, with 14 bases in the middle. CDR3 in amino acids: CASSLSPGLRSYEQYF. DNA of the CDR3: TGTGCCAGCAGTTTATCCCCAGGGCTCCGTTCCTACGAGCAGTACTTC.

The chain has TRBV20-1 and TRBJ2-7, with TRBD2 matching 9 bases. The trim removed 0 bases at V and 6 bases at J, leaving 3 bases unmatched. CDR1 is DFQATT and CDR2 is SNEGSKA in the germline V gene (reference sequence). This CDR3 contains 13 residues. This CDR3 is CSARETLAGEQYF. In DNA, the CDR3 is TGCAGTGCTAGAGAAACACTAGCGGGCGAGCAGTACTTC.

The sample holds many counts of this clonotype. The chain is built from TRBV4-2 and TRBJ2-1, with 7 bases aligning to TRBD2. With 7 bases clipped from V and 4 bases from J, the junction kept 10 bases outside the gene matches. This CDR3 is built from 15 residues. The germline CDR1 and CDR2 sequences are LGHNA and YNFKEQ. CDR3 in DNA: TGTGCCAGCACCCCTGGTGGGGGGGTTTACAATGAGCAGTTCTTC. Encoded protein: CASTPGGGVYNEQFF.

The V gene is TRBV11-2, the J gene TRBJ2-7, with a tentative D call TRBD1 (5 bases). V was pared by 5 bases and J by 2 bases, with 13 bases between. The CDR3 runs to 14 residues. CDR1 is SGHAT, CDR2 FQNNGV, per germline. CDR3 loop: CASSPRTDTYEQYF. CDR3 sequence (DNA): TGTGCCAGCAGCCCCCGGACGGACACCTACGAGCAGTACTTC.

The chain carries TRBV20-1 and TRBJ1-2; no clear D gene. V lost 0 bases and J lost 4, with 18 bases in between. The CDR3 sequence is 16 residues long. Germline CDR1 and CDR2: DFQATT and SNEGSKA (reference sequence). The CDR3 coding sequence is TGCAGTGCTAGAGATATGGGAGGACTACTACTCTATGGCTACACCTTC. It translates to CSARDMGGLLLYGYTF.

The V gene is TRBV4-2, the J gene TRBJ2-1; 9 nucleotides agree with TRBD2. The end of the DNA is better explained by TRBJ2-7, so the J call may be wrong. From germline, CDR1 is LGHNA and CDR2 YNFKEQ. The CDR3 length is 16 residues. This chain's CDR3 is CASSPRILAGYNEQYF. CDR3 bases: TGTGCCAGCAGCCCTCGGATACTAGCGGGCTACAATGAGCAGTACTTC.

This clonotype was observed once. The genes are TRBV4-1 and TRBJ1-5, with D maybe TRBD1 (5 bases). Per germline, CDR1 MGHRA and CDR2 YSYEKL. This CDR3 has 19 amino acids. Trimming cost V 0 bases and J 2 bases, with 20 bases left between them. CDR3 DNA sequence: TGCGCCAGCAGCCAAGACGGGGATACAGGCCTTGGGGGCAATCAGCCCCAGCATTTT. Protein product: CASSQDGDTGLGGNQPQHF.

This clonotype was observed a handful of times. The CDR3, as DNA: TGCAGTGCTGATCGCAGCGGGGGATCCTACGAGCAGTACTTC. Translating it yields CSADRSGGSYEQYF. The chain couples TRBV20-1 to TRBJ2-7; 8 nucleotides line up with TRBD2. The germline V gene encodes CDR1 DFQATT and CDR2 SNEGSKA (reference sequence). The CDR3 has 14 residues. V was clipped by 5 bases and J by 1 base; unmatched bases: 7.

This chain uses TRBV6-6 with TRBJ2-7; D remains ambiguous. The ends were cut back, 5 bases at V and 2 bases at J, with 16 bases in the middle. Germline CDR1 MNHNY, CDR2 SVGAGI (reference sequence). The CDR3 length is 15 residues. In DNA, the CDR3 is TGTGCCAGCAGTCGAGAAAGCGCAAAAACCTACGAGCAGTACTTC. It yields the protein CASSRESAKTYEQYF.